This section outlines one T cell receptor (beta chain) sequence together with its context. Antigen: not known. The CDR3 runs to 15 residues. The germline V gene has CDR1 MGHRA and CDR2 YSYEKL. V gave up 1 base and J gave up 1 base, with 8 bases separating them. Libraries were prepared by immunoSEQ multiplex PCR; TCRdb keeps only in-frame clonotypes and omits some of them. The sample consists of hundreds of thousands of clones, about 89% of them appearing once. The sample's treatment: 15 to 20 received Ad26.COV2.S at low or high dose, single or two shots; roughly five received placebo; per-sample allocation not given. Sampling was done on day 63 after the first vaccine or placebo injection. This entry comes from a study of Ad26.COV2.S vaccination and SARS-CoV-2 variants. The study, taken as a whole, reports: It is possible that the TCR breadth and depth analyses underestimated the total T cell responses.

The chain recombines TRBV4-1 with TRBJ2-1, with D possibly matching TRBD2 (6 bases). Sequenced here: peripheral blood, sampled in a trial of Ad26.COV2.S vaccine versus placebo. The sequence came from a person between 18 and 65 years old who received the Ad26.COV2.S COVID-19 vaccine or a placebo. Written as DNA, the CDR3 is TGCGCCAGCAGCCAAGGCGGAGGGTCCTACAATGAGCAGTTCTTC. Translation gives CASSQGGGSYNEQFF.